What follows are 22 T cell receptor beta chains derived from one specimen sequenced in a study of ipilimumab plus nivolumab after autologous stem cell transplantation. Measured with immunoSEQ multiplex PCR; TCRdb has only the in-frame clones, and not every one. Of approximately 80,000 clones detected, more than 80% appear once; the ten largest clones hold less than 2.5%. The sample consisted of PBMCs, taken in a trial of ipilimumab plus nivolumab as post-transplant consolidation. These receptors were obtained from a male donor with diffuse large B-cell lymphoma.

V and J are TRBV11-1 and TRBJ2-1; D uncertain. Between the trimmed V and J ends, which lost 5 bases and 6 bases, there was a span of 14 bases. From germline, CDR1 is SGHAT and CDR2 FQDESV (reference sequence). The CDR3 has 14 residues. The CDR3 sequence: CASSKPWARNEQFF. The CDR3 nucleotides are TGTGCCAGCAGCAAACCCTGGGCCCGCAATGAGCAGTTCTTC.

About this clone itself: Different DNA sequences within this sample yield the same CDR3. The CDR3 protein is CASSSSADTQYF. The CDR3 region has the DNA TGTGCCAGCAGTTCCTCCGCAGATACGCAGTATTTT. V and J are TRBV27 and TRBJ2-3; D is unclear. Germline values: CDR1 MNHEY, CDR2 SMNVEV (reference sequence). The CDR3 has 12 residues. The V end lost 4 bases, the J end lost 4 bases, and 6 bases lay between the germline ends.

The rearrangement joins TRBV7-3 to TRBJ2-2; unclear D gene. The V and J ends lost 1 base and 6 bases respectively, with 6 bases between them. Germline CDR1 is SGHTA and CDR2 is FQGTGA. The CDR3 is 13 amino acids. CDR3 nucleotides: TGTGCCAGCAGCTTAAATAACCCCGGGGAGCTGTTTTTT. It codes for CASSLNNPGELFF.

The chain recombines TRBV27 with TRBJ2-1; D unclear. The CDR3 loop spans 15 amino acids. The ends were cut back, 4 bases at V and 9 bases at J, with 19 bases in the middle. Germline CDR1 is MNHEY and CDR2 is SMNVEV (reference sequence). CDR3 sequence: CASSSTQPSQGEQFF. The CDR3, as DNA: TGTGCCAGCAGTTCAACCCAACCAAGCCAAGGTGAGCAGTTCTTC.

There are a few counts of this clone. The rearrangement joins TRBV5-6 to TRBJ1-1; no reliable D call. The V end was cut by 0 bases, the J end by 0 bases, with 9 bases between. The CDR3 runs 15 residues. The germline V gene has CDR1 SGHDT and CDR2 YYEEEE. The CDR3 sequence: CASSLDAWVNTEAFF. Written as DNA, the CDR3 is TGTGCCAGCAGCTTGGACGCTTGGGTGAACACTGAAGCTTTCTTT.

The rearrangement uses TRBV7-8 and TRBJ2-1; either TRBD1 or TRBD2 may fit D (6 bases each). Germline-derived CDR1 and CDR2 are SGHVS and FQNEAQ. The V gene lost 2 bases and the J gene lost 7 bases, with 18 bases spanning the gap. The CDR3 covers 16 residues. The CDR3 nucleotides are TGTGCCAGCAGCTTAAATCGAGGGGGGTTGGCTAATGAGCAGTTCTTC. This gives the protein CASSLNRGGLANEQFF.

This clone came up a few times. V and J are TRBV7-8 and TRBJ1-4; a weak D match, TRBD1 (5 bases). This CDR3 has 13 amino acids. The V gene lost 5 bases and the J gene lost 4 bases, with 8 bases spanning the gap. Germline V gene sequence: CDR1 SGHVS, CDR2 FQNEAQ. CDR3 nucleotide sequence: TGTGCCAGCAGCAGGGGCTTTAATGAAAAACTGTTTTTT. Translated: CASSRGFNEKLFF.

This clone has a single count. The rearrangement uses TRBV7-2 and TRBJ2-1, with 9 bases matching TRBD1. V lost 5 bases, J lost 8 bases, and 4 bases stayed unmatched. The germline V gene has CDR1 SGHTA and CDR2 FQGNSA. The CDR3 consists of 13 residues. In DNA, the CDR3 is TGTGCCAGCAGCGACAGGGGGAGAGATGAGCAGTTCTTC. Its translation: CASSDRGRDEQFF.

Only one count was recorded for this clone. The J gene is TRBJ2-3, the V gene TRBV10-2; D might be TRBD2 (6 bases). The CDR3 sequence is 12 residues long. The V and J ends lost 9 bases and 6 bases respectively, with 13 bases between them. Germline CDR1 WSHSY, CDR2 SAAADI. The CDR3 DNA reads TGCGCCAGTCACACGGGGGTTGATACGCAGTATTTT. Translation: CASHTGVDTQYF.

This clone came up once. The CDR3 spells CASRQTGGSEQYF. The CDR3 DNA reads TGCGCCAGCAGGCAGACAGGGGGAAGCGAGCAGTACTTC. The chain uses TRBV5-1 and TRBJ2-7; 9 bases align to TRBD1. This CDR3 is 13 amino acids long. Losses at the gene ends were 5 bases for V and 6 bases for J; bases not matched to a gene: 6. Germline assignment: CDR1 SGHRS and CDR2 YFSETQ.

This chain joins TRBV6-1 and TRBJ1-4, with a possible D match to TRBD1 (5 bases). V was trimmed by 3 bases and J by 10 bases, leaving 12 bases between them. The CDR3 length is 13 residues. The germline V gene has CDR1 MNHNS and CDR2 SASEGT. The CDR3 nucleotides are TGTGCCAGCAGTGATGAACCGGGACTAAAACTGTTTTTT. The encoded protein is CASSDEPGLKLFF.

The gene calls are TRBV6-5 and TRBJ1-2, with TRBD1 matching over 9 bases. The CDR3 sequence is 13 residues long. CDR1 MNHEY and CDR2 SVGAGI come from the germline V gene. With V trimmed by 6 bases and J by 7 bases, 6 bases remained unmatched. CDR3 loop: CASRGTGKGGYTF. In DNA, the CDR3 is TGTGCCAGCAGGGGGACAGGGAAGGGTGGCTACACCTTC.

J is TRBJ1-4 and V is TRBV5-1, with 7 bases that match TRBD1. V dropped 4 bases and J dropped 8; count of bases not matched to a gene: 11. CDR1 is SGHRS and CDR2 is YFSETQ in the germline V gene. The CDR3 is 15 amino acids. The DNA for the CDR3 is TGCGCCAGCAGCCGAGGGGGCGGCTGGGGGGAAAAACTGTTTTTT. It codes for CASSRGGGWGEKLFF.

The chain is built from TRBV7-8 and TRBJ1-2; D is ambiguous. The CDR3 consists of 15 residues. The V end was cut by 5 bases, the J end by 1 base, with 14 bases between. Germline V gene lookup returns CDR1 SGHVS and CDR2 FQNEAQ. DNA of the CDR3: TGTGCCAGCAGCAGGTTAGGGAGGAGTAACTATGGCTACACCTTC. Translation: CASSRLGRSNYGYTF.

This clone was observed a single time. The rearrangement links TRBV19 to TRBJ1-4; D is possibly TRBD1 (5 bases). The CDR3 contains 15 residues. V lost 2 bases and J 3 bases, leaving 10 bases between the germline ends. Germline V lookup: CDR1 LNHDA, CDR2 SQIVND (reference sequence). The CDR3 is CASSIRQTANEKLFF. Written as DNA, the CDR3 is TGTGCCAGTAGTATACGACAGACTGCTAATGAAAAACTGTTTTTT.

This rearrangement joins TRBV15 to TRBJ2-7; D is uncertain. V was cut by 0 bases and J by 0 bases, with 6 bases left in between. The CDR3 is made up of 14 amino acids. Germline CDR1 and CDR2: LNHNV and YYDKDF (reference sequence). As DNA, the CDR3 is TGTGCCACCAGCAGAGAGTGGGGCTCCTACGAGCAGTACTTC. Its translation is CATSREWGSYEQYF.

The rearrangement joins TRBV6-6 to TRBJ2-3; D may be TRBD1 or TRBD2 (5 bases each). Trimming cost V 2 bases and J 1 base, with 7 bases left between them. Per germline, CDR1 MNHNY and CDR2 SVGAGI (reference sequence). The CDR3 is made up of 14 amino acids. Here the CDR3 reads CASSYVGGTDTQYF. The CDR3 DNA reads TGTGCCAGCAGTTACGTGGGGGGCACAGATACGCAGTATTTT.

Points on this clone: Other DNA sequences in the sample encode the same CDR3. The chain employs TRBV2 and TRBJ2-6; no definite D call. CDR1 and CDR2 from the germline V gene are SNHLY and FYNNEI. This CDR3 spans 14 amino acids. Trimming took off 3 bases at V and 4 bases at J, with 7 bases between the two ends. The CDR3 bases are TGTGCCAGCAGTGAGTTCTCCGGGGCCAACGTCCTGACTTTC. Amino acids: CASSEFSGANVLTF. Based on the CDR3 plus reference TRBV2 and TRBJ2-6, the full variable domain is EPEVTQTPSHQVTQMGQEVILRCVPISNHLYFYWYRQILGQKVEFLVSFYNNEISEKSEIFDDQFSVERPDGSNFTLKIRSTKLEDSAMYFCASSEFSGANVLTFGAGSRLTVL.

This clone was seen a few times. This chain connects TRBV19 to TRBJ1-6; D remains unclear. V lost 5 bases, J lost 9 bases, and 14 bases lay in between. The CDR3 loop spans 14 amino acids. Looked up from germline, CDR1 is LNHDA and CDR2 is SQIVND (reference sequence). The CDR3 sequence: CASSLQTMASPLHF. In nucleotides, the CDR3 is TGTGCCAGTAGTTTACAGACGATGGCTTCACCCCTCCACTTT.

The rearrangement links TRBV5-1 to TRBJ1-4, with D unclear. The V gene's germline CDR1 is SGHRS and CDR2 YFSETQ. CDR3 size: 15 residues. Trimming took 0 bases from V and 0 from J, leaving 6 bases between them. The CDR3 DNA reads TGCGCCAGCAGCTTGGCCCGTGCAACTAATGAAAAACTGTTTTTT. Protein product: CASSLARATNEKLFF. The full variable domain, with the rest looked up from reference TRBV5-1 and TRBJ1-4, is KAGVTQTPRYLIKTRGQQVTLSCSPISGHRSVSWYQQTPGQGLQFLFEYFSETQRNKGNFPGRFSGRQFSNSRSEMNVSTLELGDSALYLCASSLARATNEKLFFGSGTQLSVL.

The chain joins TRBV7-9 to TRBJ1-4; no firm D call. The germline V gene encodes CDR1 SEHNR and CDR2 FQNEAQ (reference sequence). Trimming pared 2 bases from V and 0 bases from J, leaving 7 bases between. The CDR3 sequence is 15 residues long. The CDR3 is CASSLRAATNEKLFF. CDR3 sequence (DNA): TGTGCCAGCAGCTTAAGAGCCGCAACTAATGAAAAACTGTTTTTT.

The chain recombines TRBV4-2 with TRBJ2-4; tentative D call: TRBD1 (5 bases). Germline CDR1 reads LGHNA; CDR2 reads YNFKEQ. Trimming removed 5 bases at V and 8 bases at J, with 16 bases between. CDR3 length equals 14 residues. The CDR3: CASSSFWGRDIQYF. DNA for the CDR3: TGTGCCAGCAGCTCCTTTTGGGGCAGGGACATTCAGTACTTC.